This T cell receptor (beta chain) stems from a study of T cells in Graves' hyperthyroidism and ophthalmopathy. Study background: Peripheral blood was collected at initial diagnosis, before any treatment.

This clonotype was seen only a few times. Extraction of PBMCs used 8 to 10 ml of fresh peripheral blood. Amplification yielded TCR beta CDR3 regions, with RNA transcripts as the source. HTBI primers were used for first-round RT-PCR of the TCR CDR3. One entry per CDR3 protein, called by TCRdb with MiXCR from the multiplex PCR reads. The sample yields roughly 700,000 distinct CDR3 sequences, about 14% seen once. The germline V gene encodes CDR1 SGHTA and CDR2 FQGNSA. The CDR3 length is 17 residues. Between the trimmed V and J ends, which lost 3 bases and 1 base, there was a span of 19 bases. The TCR comes from a woman between 18 and 29 years old with Graves' hyperthyroidism. The source material was blood. V and J are TRBV7-2 and TRBJ2-7; maybe TRBD1 (7 bases). CDR3: CASSFPQRQGGSYEQYF. In DNA, the CDR3 is TGTGCCAGCAGCTTCCCACAACGACAGGGAGGATCCTACGAGCAGTACTTC.